Presented here are 31 T cell receptor beta chains from one specimen sequenced in a study of beta chain features in type 1 diabetes. Investigators reverse transcribed all isolated RNA, so they sequenced expressed TCRB transcripts. Repertoires were generated with immunoSEQ multiplex PCR, while TCRdb's copy carries only in-frame clones and drops some. The top ten clones hold 3% to 4% of a sample with about 240,000 clones, 27% of them seen once. Sequenced sample: central memory CD4+ T cells from blood. Every receptor here comes from a man younger than 45 in good health.

The chain joins TRBV30 to TRBJ2-7; D is perhaps TRBD2 (5 bases). CDR3 length: 16 amino acids. Per germline, CDR1 GTSNPN and CDR2 SVGIG (reference sequence). V shed 1 base and J shed 1 base, with 17 bases lying between them. The CDR3 region has the DNA TGTGCCTGGAGTGCTCCCTCACGGGGTGGATCCTACGAGCAGTACTTC. This sequence encodes CAWSAPSRGGSYEQYF.

The table lists this clone with many counts. This chain joins TRBV7-8 and TRBJ2-1; unclear D gene. The V end was cut by 5 bases, the J end by 8 bases, with 10 bases between. The CDR3 contains 12 residues. The germline V gene has CDR1 SGHVS and CDR2 FQNEAQ. The CDR3 loop reads CASSTTRHEQFF. The CDR3 DNA reads as TGTGCCAGCAGCACTACCCGTCATGAGCAGTTCTTC.

As DNA, the CDR3 is TGTGCCAGCAGTTCAGGACTAGCGGGAGGCAGAGATACGCAGTATTTT. Amino acids: CASSSGLAGGRDTQYF. The rearrangement uses TRBV27 and TRBJ2-3, with 14 bases lining up with TRBD2. The germline V gene has CDR1 MNHEY and CDR2 SMNVEV (reference sequence). The CDR3 length is 16 residues. V shed 4 bases, J shed 5 bases, and the junction held 5 bases outside the gene matches.

The gene calls are TRBV5-6 and TRBJ2-5; TRBD2 matches at 8 bases. The CDR3 covers 16 residues. V shed 4 bases and J 1 base; nucleotides not matched to a gene: 9. CDR1 and CDR2 (germline): SGHDT, YYEEEE. CDR3 protein: CASSQPQRGLQETQYF. CDR3 sequence (DNA): TGTGCCAGCAGCCAGCCGCAGCGGGGGCTCCAAGAGACCCAGTACTTC.

This clone has more than one count but fewer than ten. The rearrangement joins TRBV9 to TRBJ2-3; no firm D call. This CDR3 is 19 amino acids long. Germline V gene sequence: CDR1 SGDLS, CDR2 YYNGEE. V was clipped by 3 bases and J by 0 bases, with 23 bases between them. The CDR3 DNA reads TGTGCCAGCAGCGAGACTCCGCTACAGCTTTTGCCTAGCACAGATACGCAGTATTTT. It specifies CASSETPLQLLPSTDTQYF.

This sequence joins TRBV7-2 and TRBJ2-5; 12 bases align to TRBD2. The CDR3 consists of 16 residues. Germline V gene data show CDR1 as SGHTA and CDR2 as FQGNSA. V shed 4 bases, J shed 6 bases, and the junction held 9 bases outside the gene matches. CDR3 nucleotide sequence: TGTGCCAGCAGCTCTTACCTAGCGGGAGGGGCGAAGACCCAGTACTTC. As protein: CASSSYLAGGAKTQYF.

This CDR3 is CAIRGNAINGEQYF. The CDR3 DNA follows: TGTGCCATACGAGGGAACGCGATAAACGGCGAGCAGTACTTC. This chain uses TRBV10-3 with TRBJ2-7; TRBD2 is a possible D gene (5 bases). The CDR3 is 14 amino acids. Germline V lookup: CDR1 ENHRY, CDR2 SYGVKD. V was shortened by 9 bases and J by 6 bases, with 21 bases between the two germline ends.

The chain joins TRBV5-4 to TRBJ2-7, with 9 bases identical to TRBD1. This CDR3 spans 15 amino acids. V gave up 4 bases and J gave up 3 bases; unmatched junction bases: 8. The germline gives CDR1 SGHNT, CDR2 YYREEE (reference sequence). CDR3 loop: CASSGTGTGIYEQYF. In nucleotides, the CDR3 is TGTGCCAGCAGCGGTACCGGGACAGGGATCTACGAGCAGTACTTC.

This clone was detected many times. The chain is built from TRBV7-6 and TRBJ2-3; D is perhaps TRBD2 (5 bases). This CDR3 has 15 amino acids. Trimming took off 1 base at V and 0 bases at J, with 8 bases between the two ends. Per the germline V gene, CDR1 is SGHVS and CDR2 is FNYEAQ. The CDR3 sequence: CASSLEAGSTDTQYF. The DNA of the CDR3 is TGTGCCAGCAGCTTAGAGGCGGGTAGCACAGATACGCAGTATTTT.

This clone came up a few times. The CDR3 nucleotides are TGCGCCAGCAGCTTGAAAGCTTCTGGGGCCAACGTCCTGACTTTC. This translates into CASSLKASGANVLTF. The gene calls are TRBV5-1 and TRBJ2-6; D gene ambiguous. Germline V gene lookup returns CDR1 SGHRS and CDR2 YFSETQ. CDR3 length equals 15 residues. The ends were cut back, 1 base at V and 1 base at J, with 6 bases in the middle.

The rearrangement links TRBV29-1 to TRBJ2-1; tentative D call: TRBD2 (7 bases). The germline V and J ends were trimmed by 1 base and 16 bases, with 17 bases remaining between them. Germline CDR1 SQVTM, CDR2 ANQGSEA. The CDR3 has 12 residues. DNA of the CDR3: TGCAGCGTTGAAGGGGGTACCAGCGGGACATTCTTC. Translating it yields CSVEGGTSGTFF.

This clone has a handful of counts. The chain carries TRBV6-5 and TRBJ2-5, with D perhaps matching TRBD1 or TRBD2 (5 bases each). CDR1 MNHEY and CDR2 SVGAGI come from the germline V gene. The ends were cut back, 5 bases at V and 4 bases at J, with 11 bases in the middle. This CDR3 has 13 residues. CDR3 DNA: TGTGCCAGCAGTCGAAGGGACGGAGAGACCCAGTACTTC. Amino acid sequence: CASSRRDGETQYF.

The chain joins TRBV10-1 to TRBJ2-3, with 15 nucleotides matching TRBD2. V gave up 3 bases and J gave up 4 bases; unmatched junction bases: 5. Germline V gene data show CDR1 as WNHNN and CDR2 as SYGVQD (reference sequence). CDR3 length: 17 residues. The CDR3 sequence: CASSDRGLAGGPDTQYF. CDR3 nucleotides: TGCGCCAGCAGTGACAGAGGACTAGCGGGAGGGCCAGATACGCAGTATTTT.

This chain connects TRBV7-2 to TRBJ1-2; D may be TRBD1 (6 bases). CDR1 is SGHTA and CDR2 is FQGNSA in the germline V gene. V was clipped by 5 bases and J by 2 bases, with 12 bases between them. This CDR3 is 14 amino acids long. The CDR3 sequence is CASSLSTGNYGYTF. The DNA for the CDR3 is TGTGCCAGCAGCCTATCCACAGGGAACTATGGCTACACCTTC.

Remarks on this clone: This CDR3 is also generated by other DNA sequences in the sample. The V and J genes are TRBV5-1 and TRBJ2-1, with TRBD2 identical over 8 bases. Trimming took 1 base from V and 4 from J; bases not matched to a gene: 7. Per the germline V gene, CDR1 is SGHRS and CDR2 is YFSETQ. This CDR3 contains 16 residues. This CDR3 is CASSLNTGGVYNEQFF. The CDR3 DNA follows: TGCGCCAGCAGCTTGAATACGGGGGGGGTTTACAATGAGCAGTTCTTC.

V and J are TRBV30 and TRBJ2-7, with a weak D call TRBD2 (6 bases). Germline V gives CDR1 GTSNPN, CDR2 SVGIG (reference sequence). Trimming pared 3 bases from V and 2 bases from J, leaving 11 bases between. The CDR3 has 13 amino acids. CDR3 sequence reads: CAWSQRVAYEQYF. CDR3 DNA: TGTGCCTGGAGCCAGCGGGTAGCCTACGAGCAGTACTTC.

This chain links TRBV2 with TRBJ2-5; 10 positions agree with TRBD2. CDR1 is SNHLY and CDR2 is FYNNEI in the germline V gene. Trimming at V came to 4 bases and at J to 7 bases, leaving 9 bases not matched to a gene. This CDR3 spans 15 amino acids. CDR3 sequence (DNA): TGTGCCAGCAGTGTCTTTACTAGCGGGGAAGGGACCCAGTACTTC. Its translation: CASSVFTSGEGTQYF.

V and J are TRBV12-5 and TRBJ2-1; 10 bases map to TRBD2. The length of the CDR3 is 15 residues. After removal of 5 bases from V and 6 bases from J, the junction contained 7 bases not matched to a gene. The germline gives CDR1 LGHNT, CDR2 FRNRAP. The CDR3 DNA reads as TGTGCTAGTGGTATGCAAAGCGGGGGGGTCAATGAGCAGTTCTTC. This codes for CASGMQSGGVNEQFF.

The chain uses TRBV6-1 and TRBJ1-5; D unresolved. The CDR3 is 13 residues long. Looked up from germline, CDR1 is MNHNS and CDR2 is SASEGT. V lost 4 bases and J lost 2, with 6 bases in between. Here the CDR3 reads CASSVDGNQPQHF. In DNA, the CDR3 is TGTGCCAGCAGTGTTGACGGCAATCAGCCCCAGCATTTT.

This clone occurred a few times. The J gene is TRBJ2-3, the V gene TRBV7-9; 10 bases map to TRBD2. The J segment lost 4 bases and the V segment lost 4 bases, leaving 2 bases of the junction unmatched. This CDR3 contains 14 residues. The germline V gene has CDR1 SEHNR and CDR2 FQNEAQ (reference sequence). The CDR3 DNA reads as TGTGCCAGCAGCTATACTAGCGGGGCAGATACGCAGTATTTT. Protein sequence: CASSYTSGADTQYF.

CDR3 in amino acids: CAWSPGTGEKLFF. CDR3 DNA sequence: TGTGCCTGGAGCCCAGGTACTGGGGAAAAACTGTTTTTT. The chain has TRBV30 and TRBJ1-4; D is unclear. The V gene lost 3 bases and the J gene lost 8 bases, with 13 bases spanning the gap. Germline CDR1 is GTSNPN and CDR2 is SVGIG (reference sequence). CDR3 size: 13 residues.

Only a few counts were recorded for this clone. This chain joins TRBV27 and TRBJ2-3, with a tentative D call TRBD2 (6 bases). The CDR3 runs to 15 residues. Germline lookup yields CDR1 MNHEY and CDR2 SMNVEV (reference sequence). V gave up 2 bases and J gave up 4 bases, with 13 bases separating them. CDR3 bases: TGTGCCAGCAGTTTAGGGACTTACAAACCAGATACGCAGTATTTT. Residues: CASSLGTYKPDTQYF.

This clone was seen a few times. This rearrangement joins TRBV11-2 to TRBJ2-7; D remains ambiguous. This CDR3 spans 15 amino acids. Trimming cost V 0 bases and J 2 bases, with 11 bases left between them. Germline CDR1 is SGHAT and CDR2 is FQNNGV. CDR3 DNA sequence: TGTGCCAGCAGCTTAGATAAAGACGCCCCCTACGAGCAGTACTTC. Translation: CASSLDKDAPYEQYF.

V and J are TRBV18 and TRBJ2-7; 15 nucleotides agree with TRBD2. The CDR3 spans 16 residues. V shed 3 bases and J 3 bases; nucleotides not matched to a gene: 3. CDR1 is KGHSH, CDR2 LQKENI, per germline. CDR3 DNA sequence: TGTGCCAGCTCACCTCCGGGACTAGCGGGAGGCTACGAGCAGTACTTC. Its translation: CASSPPGLAGGYEQYF.

J is TRBJ2-1 and V is TRBV30; 15 nucleotides agree with TRBD2. The trim removed 4 bases at V and 10 bases at J, leaving 8 bases unmatched. There are 15 residues in the CDR3. Germline values: CDR1 GTSNPN, CDR2 SVGIG (reference sequence). CDR3 sequence: CAWIWGLAGGWEQFF. The CDR3 DNA reads TGTGCCTGGATCTGGGGACTAGCGGGGGGATGGGAGCAGTTCTTC. The full variable domain, rest sourced from reference TRBV30 and TRBJ2-1, is SQTIHQWPATLVQPVGSPLSLECTVEGTSNPNLYWYRQAAGRGLQLLFYSVGIGQISSEVPQNLSASRPQDRQFILSSKKLLLSDSGFYLCAWIWGLAGGWEQFFGPGTRLTVL.

This clone has a count of ten or more. This chain joins TRBV11-2 and TRBJ2-1, with unresolved D. Trimming pared 0 bases from V and 1 base from J, leaving 7 bases between. The CDR3 runs to 15 residues. Germline V gene sequence: CDR1 SGHAT, CDR2 FQNNGV. The CDR3 spells CASSLDFQSYNEQFF. The CDR3 nucleotides are TGTGCCAGCAGCTTAGACTTTCAGTCCTACAATGAGCAGTTCTTC.

This clone was seen only a few times. V is TRBV9 and J is TRBJ2-5, with a weak D call TRBD2 (6 bases). Germline lookup yields CDR1 SGDLS and CDR2 YYNGEE. V was shortened by 0 bases and J by 6 bases, with 9 bases between the two germline ends. This CDR3 has 13 amino acids. Written as DNA, the CDR3 is TGTGCCAGCAGCGTAGGGGGGGTGCAGACCCAGTACTTC. This codes for CASSVGGVQTQYF.

This clone was seen more than once but under ten times. The sample carries other DNA sequences with the same CDR3. The chain recombines TRBV7-2 with TRBJ2-5; D ambiguous. The V gene lost 1 base and the J gene lost 1 base, with 4 bases spanning the gap. CDR3 length equals 13 residues. Per germline, CDR1 SGHTA and CDR2 FQGNSA. CDR3: CASSLGGQETQYF. CDR3 coding DNA: TGTGCCAGCAGCTTAGGGGGCCAAGAGACCCAGTACTTC.

This clone was seen a few times. This sequence joins TRBV28 and TRBJ2-7; weak D call: TRBD2 (5 bases). Germline V CDR1 and CDR2: MDHEN, SYDVKM. The CDR3 length is 15 residues. The V end was cut by 6 bases, the J end by 4 bases, with 19 bases between. The CDR3 reads CASSPGSWQLYEQYF. In nucleotides, the CDR3 is TGTGCCAGCAGCCCGGGATCCTGGCAGCTTTACGAGCAGTACTTC.

J is TRBJ2-1 and V is TRBV28; TRBD2 might be the D (5 bases). The CDR3 spans 17 residues. Trimming left V 11 bases short and J 8 bases short, with 31 bases between. The germline V gene has CDR1 MDHEN and CDR2 SYDVKM. CDR3 DNA: TGTGCCTACCATGACGAGCGGAGCACCGATCTAAACCATGAGCAGTTCTTC. Translating gives CAYHDERSTDLNHEQFF.

The DNA of the CDR3 is TGTGCCAGCAGCGCGAGGGGGCTCGAGCAGTACTTC. Translation: CASSARGLEQYF. The rearrangement joins TRBV9 to TRBJ2-5; 7 bases agree with TRBD1. Near its end, the DNA agrees better with TRBJ2-7, so the J call may be wrong. Per germline, CDR1 SGDLS and CDR2 YYNGEE. The CDR3 contains 12 residues.